Sequencing of this TCR beta chain was carried out in a study of PD-L1 blockade in urothelial cancer. Looking at the study overall: Atezolizumab at 1,200 mg intravenously every 3 weeks was started by patients in 2014. Peripheral blood specimens exhibited a median yield of about 150,000 T cells. Analysis of the blood was performed 3 weeks (second dose) and 6 weeks after treatment start. Study results and caveats: Lower pretreatment blood TCR clonality, under the median, predicted better survival, researchers reported.

Time point in this sample: pretreatment peripheral blood. The CDR3 contains 15 residues. Germline V gives CDR1 MNHEY, CDR2 SVGAGI. Trimming cost V 6 bases and J 4 bases; bases outside gene matches: 10. The table lists this clone with a few counts. Antigen: not known. Generated by immunoSEQ multiplex PCR, the TCRdb table keeps only in-frame clones and is missing some. The sample contains about 80,000 clones, 85% of which appear only once. The specimen was PBMCs, collected around atezolizumab (anti-PD-L1) treatment. V and J are TRBV6-5 and TRBJ1-2; 8 bases are shared with TRBD1. This TCR was recovered from a man aged 40-55 years with urothelial cancer. The DNA of the CDR3 is TGTGCCAGCAGCTTAGCGACAGGGGCTTTCTATGGCTACACCTTC. Its translation: CASSLATGAFYGYTF.